The 21 T cell receptor beta chains presented below share a single source sample, sequenced in a study of graft-versus-host responses after intestinal transplantation. The table came from immunoSEQ multiplex PCR; TCRdb's copy has only in-frame clones and leaves some out. Of about 100,000 clones detected, less than 90% appear once; the ten largest clones hold approximately 0.88%. The antigens for these receptors are not known. The sequenced sample was unstimulated CD4+ T cells sorted from spleen or lymph node cells, obtained before intestinal transplant. Receptors were obtained from a human donor who received an intestinal transplant.

The CDR3 is CSAHPTSGSYNEQFF. The CDR3 DNA follows: TGCAGCGCCCACCCAACTAGCGGAAGTTACAATGAGCAGTTCTTC. The rearrangement joins TRBV29-1 to TRBJ2-1; TRBD2 matches at 8 bases. CDR3 length equals 15 residues. J was trimmed by 4 bases and V by 7 bases; bases with no gene match: 12. Germline V gene lookup returns CDR1 SQVTM and CDR2 ANQGSEA.

This clone has a handful of counts. V gene TRBV2 combines with J gene TRBJ2-3; D tentatively fits TRBD1 or TRBD2 (5 bases each). The germline gives CDR1 SNHLY, CDR2 FYNNEI. CDR3 length equals 13 residues. The V and J ends lost 5 bases and 1 base respectively, with 7 bases between them. The CDR3 spells CASSWDRTDTQYF. The CDR3, as DNA: TGTGCCAGCAGTTGGGACCGCACAGATACGCAGTATTTT.

The CDR3 region is CASGEEQYF. The CDR3 DNA follows: TGCGCCAGTGGAGAGGAGCAGTACTTC. The chain recombines TRBV23-1 with TRBJ2-7; D is undetermined. TRBV23-1 is designated an ORF whose function remains uncertain. The CDR3 loop spans 9 amino acids. V lost 9 bases, J lost 7 bases, and 7 bases lay in between.

The chain links TRBV5-5 to TRBJ2-5; TRBD1 is a possible D gene (6 bases). The assigned J gene may be wrong: the sequence end matches TRBJ2-7 better. From germline, CDR1 is SGHKS and CDR2 YYEKEE (reference sequence). The CDR3 contains 15 residues. The CDR3 is CASSKTRRGSYEQYF. The CDR3 DNA reads as TGTGCCAGCAGCAAGACCCGCAGGGGTTCCTACGAGCAGTACTTC.

Concerning this clone itself: Distinct nucleotide sequences in the sample also encode this CDR3. The chain carries TRBV6-5 and TRBJ2-7; possibly TRBD2 for D (6 bases). V was shortened by 0 bases and J by 12 bases, with 15 bases between the two germline ends. Germline CDR1 reads MNHEY; CDR2 reads SVGAGI. The CDR3 sequence is 13 residues long. CDR3 region: CASSYSPVGGSYF. CDR3 in DNA: TGTGCCAGCAGTTACTCCCCTGTGGGAGGCTCGTACTTC.

The chain links TRBV5-4 to TRBJ2-1, with 7 nucleotides matching TRBD2. The CDR3 contains 14 residues. The germline gives CDR1 SGHNT, CDR2 YYREEE (reference sequence). V lost 3 bases and J lost 9; bases outside the gene matches: 9. This CDR3 is CASSYHFREGEQFF. The CDR3, as DNA: TGTGCCAGCAGCTACCACTTCAGGGAGGGTGAGCAGTTCTTC.

The chain carries TRBV2 and TRBJ2-1, with D possibly being TRBD2 (6 bases). The CDR3 runs to 14 residues. Germline assignment: CDR1 SNHLY and CDR2 FYNNEI. V was shortened by 2 bases and J by 9 bases, with 14 bases between the two germline ends. The chain's CDR3 is CASSEKIGSGEQFF. In DNA form, the CDR3 reads TGTGCCAGCAGTGAAAAAATCGGGAGCGGTGAGCAGTTCTTC.

The chain is built from TRBV11-2 and TRBJ2-7; TRBD1 might be the D (6 bases). Trimming pared 4 bases from V and 5 bases from J, leaving 12 bases between. This CDR3 is built from 13 residues. Germline lookup yields CDR1 SGHAT and CDR2 FQNNGV. The CDR3 loop reads CASSSGARDEQYF. The CDR3 DNA reads TGTGCCAGCAGCTCAGGGGCCCGGGACGAGCAGTACTTC.

V is TRBV7-2 and J is TRBJ1-1; tentative D call: TRBD1 (5 bases). The CDR3 length is 15 residues. V was cut by 0 bases and J by 6 bases, with 14 bases left in between. CDR1 SGHTA and CDR2 FQGNSA come from the germline V gene. As DNA, the CDR3 is TGTGCCAGCAGCTTAGCACCGGGGCGCTGGGCTGAAGCTTTCTTT. Protein product: CASSLAPGRWAEAFF.

V is TRBV28 and J is TRBJ1-2, with 7 bases that match TRBD1. The CDR3 is 14 residues long. The trim removed 4 bases at V and 4 bases at J, leaving 6 bases unmatched. Germline CDR1 and CDR2: MDHEN and SYDVKM. In DNA form, the CDR3 reads TGTGCCAGCAGTTCCCCAGGGGGGGGCTATGGCTACACCTTC. Translation gives CASSSPGGGYGYTF.

The chain joins TRBV28 to TRBJ1-4; D is unclear. The CDR3 contains 12 residues. CDR1 and CDR2 (germline): MDHEN, SYDVKM. Trimming took 6 bases from V and 8 from J, leaving 10 bases between them. DNA of the CDR3: TGTGCCAGCAGCCTTCGAGGGGAAAAACTGTTTTTT. As protein: CASSLRGEKLFF.

This chain uses TRBV11-2 with TRBJ2-1, with unresolved D. The CDR3 covers 11 residues. The germline V gene has CDR1 SGHAT and CDR2 FQNNGV. Trimming pared 3 bases from V and 8 bases from J, leaving 5 bases between. As DNA, the CDR3 is TGTGCCAGCAGCTTCCGTTATGAGCAGTTCTTC. Its protein product is CASSFRYEQFF.

The rearrangement uses TRBV19 and TRBJ2-1; 10 bases match TRBD2. CDR3 length: 19 residues. Per germline, CDR1 LNHDA and CDR2 SQIVND (reference sequence). V was pared by 2 bases and J by 2 bases, with 12 bases of the junction left unmatched. For the CDR3, the DNA is TGTGCCAGTAGTATAAGCGGGAGGGCCAGAGCCCCAACCTACAATGAGCAGTTCTTC. Residues: CASSISGRARAPTYNEQFF.

The gene calls are TRBV10-1 and TRBJ2-5; no definite D call. CDR3 length equals 13 residues. V was shortened by 2 bases and J by 1 base, with 5 bases between the two germline ends. Germline-derived CDR1 and CDR2 are WNHNN and SYGVQD (reference sequence). The DNA for the CDR3 is TGCGCCAGCAGTGAGAGCATCCAAGAGACCCAGTACTTC. Translation: CASSESIQETQYF.

The CDR3 loop is CASSYAGLPSEQYF. Written as DNA, the CDR3 is TGCGCCAGCAGTTATGCGGGACTACCGAGCGAGCAGTACTTC. The gene calls are TRBV5-1 and TRBJ2-7; 7 bases align to TRBD2. The ends lost 5 bases at V and 6 bases at J; junction bases unmatched: 11. Germline V gene sequence: CDR1 SGHRS, CDR2 YFSETQ. This CDR3 region has 14 residues. Looking up the rest from reference TRBV5-1 and TRBJ2-7 gives the full variable domain: KAGVTQTPRYLIKTRGQQVTLSCSPISGHRSVSWYQQTPGQGLQFLFEYFSETQRNKGNFPGRFSGRQFSNSRSEMNVSTLELGDSALYLCASSYAGLPSEQYFGPGTRLTVT.

The chain is built from TRBV27 and TRBJ1-1; a weak D match, TRBD1 (6 bases). V lost 1 base and J lost 6, with 15 bases in between. This CDR3 comprises 15 residues. Germline V gives CDR1 MNHEY, CDR2 SMNVEV (reference sequence). CDR3 residues: CASSLYSGDSPEAFF. The CDR3 bases are TGTGCCAGCAGTTTATACTCAGGGGATTCCCCTGAAGCTTTCTTT.

J is TRBJ2-1 and V is TRBV9, with D hard to call. Trimming cost V 3 bases and J 6 bases, with 4 bases left between them. Germline V gene lookup returns CDR1 SGDLS and CDR2 YYNGEE. The CDR3 length is 11 residues. CDR3 in DNA: TGTGCCAGCAGCGCGACCAATGAGCAGTTCTTC. It codes for CASSATNEQFF.

This clone has only one observation. V is TRBV28 and J is TRBJ2-5, with 7 bases that match TRBD1. CDR1 is MDHEN, CDR2 SYDVKM, per germline. The junction had 3 bases not matched to a gene; V was cut back by 4 bases and J by 1 base. The CDR3 is made up of 14 amino acids. For the CDR3, the DNA is TGTGCCAGCAGTTCGGGACAGCTCCAAGAGACCCAGTACTTC. This codes for CASSSGQLQETQYF.

This clone has more than one count but fewer than ten. The J gene is TRBJ2-7, the V gene TRBV10-3; TRBD1 aligns across 8 bases. Germline trimming cut 8 bases from V and 5 bases from J; bases unmatched to any gene: 5. Germline CDR1 is ENHRY and CDR2 is SYGVKD. The CDR3 runs to 12 residues. In nucleotides, the CDR3 is TGTGCCATCTCTCCAGGGGGCAACGAGCAGTACTTC. Its translation is CAISPGGNEQYF.

This chain joins TRBV6-6 and TRBJ1-1; D is uncertain. Trimming left V 11 bases short and J 1 base short, with 8 bases between. The V gene's germline CDR1 is MNHNY and CDR2 SVGAGI (reference sequence). The length of the CDR3 is 11 residues. CDR3 DNA sequence: TGTGCCTCCAGGAGGAACACTGAAGCTTTCTTT. It is translated as CASRRNTEAFF.

The chain joins TRBV6-5 to TRBJ2-7, with 8 bases aligning to TRBD1. The germline V gene encodes CDR1 MNHEY and CDR2 SVGAGI. The ends lost 6 bases at V and 3 bases at J; junction bases unmatched: 7. The CDR3 sequence is 14 residues long. CDR3 loop: CASRNRDRSYEQYF. CDR3 DNA sequence: TGTGCCAGCAGAAACCGGGACAGGAGCTACGAGCAGTACTTC.